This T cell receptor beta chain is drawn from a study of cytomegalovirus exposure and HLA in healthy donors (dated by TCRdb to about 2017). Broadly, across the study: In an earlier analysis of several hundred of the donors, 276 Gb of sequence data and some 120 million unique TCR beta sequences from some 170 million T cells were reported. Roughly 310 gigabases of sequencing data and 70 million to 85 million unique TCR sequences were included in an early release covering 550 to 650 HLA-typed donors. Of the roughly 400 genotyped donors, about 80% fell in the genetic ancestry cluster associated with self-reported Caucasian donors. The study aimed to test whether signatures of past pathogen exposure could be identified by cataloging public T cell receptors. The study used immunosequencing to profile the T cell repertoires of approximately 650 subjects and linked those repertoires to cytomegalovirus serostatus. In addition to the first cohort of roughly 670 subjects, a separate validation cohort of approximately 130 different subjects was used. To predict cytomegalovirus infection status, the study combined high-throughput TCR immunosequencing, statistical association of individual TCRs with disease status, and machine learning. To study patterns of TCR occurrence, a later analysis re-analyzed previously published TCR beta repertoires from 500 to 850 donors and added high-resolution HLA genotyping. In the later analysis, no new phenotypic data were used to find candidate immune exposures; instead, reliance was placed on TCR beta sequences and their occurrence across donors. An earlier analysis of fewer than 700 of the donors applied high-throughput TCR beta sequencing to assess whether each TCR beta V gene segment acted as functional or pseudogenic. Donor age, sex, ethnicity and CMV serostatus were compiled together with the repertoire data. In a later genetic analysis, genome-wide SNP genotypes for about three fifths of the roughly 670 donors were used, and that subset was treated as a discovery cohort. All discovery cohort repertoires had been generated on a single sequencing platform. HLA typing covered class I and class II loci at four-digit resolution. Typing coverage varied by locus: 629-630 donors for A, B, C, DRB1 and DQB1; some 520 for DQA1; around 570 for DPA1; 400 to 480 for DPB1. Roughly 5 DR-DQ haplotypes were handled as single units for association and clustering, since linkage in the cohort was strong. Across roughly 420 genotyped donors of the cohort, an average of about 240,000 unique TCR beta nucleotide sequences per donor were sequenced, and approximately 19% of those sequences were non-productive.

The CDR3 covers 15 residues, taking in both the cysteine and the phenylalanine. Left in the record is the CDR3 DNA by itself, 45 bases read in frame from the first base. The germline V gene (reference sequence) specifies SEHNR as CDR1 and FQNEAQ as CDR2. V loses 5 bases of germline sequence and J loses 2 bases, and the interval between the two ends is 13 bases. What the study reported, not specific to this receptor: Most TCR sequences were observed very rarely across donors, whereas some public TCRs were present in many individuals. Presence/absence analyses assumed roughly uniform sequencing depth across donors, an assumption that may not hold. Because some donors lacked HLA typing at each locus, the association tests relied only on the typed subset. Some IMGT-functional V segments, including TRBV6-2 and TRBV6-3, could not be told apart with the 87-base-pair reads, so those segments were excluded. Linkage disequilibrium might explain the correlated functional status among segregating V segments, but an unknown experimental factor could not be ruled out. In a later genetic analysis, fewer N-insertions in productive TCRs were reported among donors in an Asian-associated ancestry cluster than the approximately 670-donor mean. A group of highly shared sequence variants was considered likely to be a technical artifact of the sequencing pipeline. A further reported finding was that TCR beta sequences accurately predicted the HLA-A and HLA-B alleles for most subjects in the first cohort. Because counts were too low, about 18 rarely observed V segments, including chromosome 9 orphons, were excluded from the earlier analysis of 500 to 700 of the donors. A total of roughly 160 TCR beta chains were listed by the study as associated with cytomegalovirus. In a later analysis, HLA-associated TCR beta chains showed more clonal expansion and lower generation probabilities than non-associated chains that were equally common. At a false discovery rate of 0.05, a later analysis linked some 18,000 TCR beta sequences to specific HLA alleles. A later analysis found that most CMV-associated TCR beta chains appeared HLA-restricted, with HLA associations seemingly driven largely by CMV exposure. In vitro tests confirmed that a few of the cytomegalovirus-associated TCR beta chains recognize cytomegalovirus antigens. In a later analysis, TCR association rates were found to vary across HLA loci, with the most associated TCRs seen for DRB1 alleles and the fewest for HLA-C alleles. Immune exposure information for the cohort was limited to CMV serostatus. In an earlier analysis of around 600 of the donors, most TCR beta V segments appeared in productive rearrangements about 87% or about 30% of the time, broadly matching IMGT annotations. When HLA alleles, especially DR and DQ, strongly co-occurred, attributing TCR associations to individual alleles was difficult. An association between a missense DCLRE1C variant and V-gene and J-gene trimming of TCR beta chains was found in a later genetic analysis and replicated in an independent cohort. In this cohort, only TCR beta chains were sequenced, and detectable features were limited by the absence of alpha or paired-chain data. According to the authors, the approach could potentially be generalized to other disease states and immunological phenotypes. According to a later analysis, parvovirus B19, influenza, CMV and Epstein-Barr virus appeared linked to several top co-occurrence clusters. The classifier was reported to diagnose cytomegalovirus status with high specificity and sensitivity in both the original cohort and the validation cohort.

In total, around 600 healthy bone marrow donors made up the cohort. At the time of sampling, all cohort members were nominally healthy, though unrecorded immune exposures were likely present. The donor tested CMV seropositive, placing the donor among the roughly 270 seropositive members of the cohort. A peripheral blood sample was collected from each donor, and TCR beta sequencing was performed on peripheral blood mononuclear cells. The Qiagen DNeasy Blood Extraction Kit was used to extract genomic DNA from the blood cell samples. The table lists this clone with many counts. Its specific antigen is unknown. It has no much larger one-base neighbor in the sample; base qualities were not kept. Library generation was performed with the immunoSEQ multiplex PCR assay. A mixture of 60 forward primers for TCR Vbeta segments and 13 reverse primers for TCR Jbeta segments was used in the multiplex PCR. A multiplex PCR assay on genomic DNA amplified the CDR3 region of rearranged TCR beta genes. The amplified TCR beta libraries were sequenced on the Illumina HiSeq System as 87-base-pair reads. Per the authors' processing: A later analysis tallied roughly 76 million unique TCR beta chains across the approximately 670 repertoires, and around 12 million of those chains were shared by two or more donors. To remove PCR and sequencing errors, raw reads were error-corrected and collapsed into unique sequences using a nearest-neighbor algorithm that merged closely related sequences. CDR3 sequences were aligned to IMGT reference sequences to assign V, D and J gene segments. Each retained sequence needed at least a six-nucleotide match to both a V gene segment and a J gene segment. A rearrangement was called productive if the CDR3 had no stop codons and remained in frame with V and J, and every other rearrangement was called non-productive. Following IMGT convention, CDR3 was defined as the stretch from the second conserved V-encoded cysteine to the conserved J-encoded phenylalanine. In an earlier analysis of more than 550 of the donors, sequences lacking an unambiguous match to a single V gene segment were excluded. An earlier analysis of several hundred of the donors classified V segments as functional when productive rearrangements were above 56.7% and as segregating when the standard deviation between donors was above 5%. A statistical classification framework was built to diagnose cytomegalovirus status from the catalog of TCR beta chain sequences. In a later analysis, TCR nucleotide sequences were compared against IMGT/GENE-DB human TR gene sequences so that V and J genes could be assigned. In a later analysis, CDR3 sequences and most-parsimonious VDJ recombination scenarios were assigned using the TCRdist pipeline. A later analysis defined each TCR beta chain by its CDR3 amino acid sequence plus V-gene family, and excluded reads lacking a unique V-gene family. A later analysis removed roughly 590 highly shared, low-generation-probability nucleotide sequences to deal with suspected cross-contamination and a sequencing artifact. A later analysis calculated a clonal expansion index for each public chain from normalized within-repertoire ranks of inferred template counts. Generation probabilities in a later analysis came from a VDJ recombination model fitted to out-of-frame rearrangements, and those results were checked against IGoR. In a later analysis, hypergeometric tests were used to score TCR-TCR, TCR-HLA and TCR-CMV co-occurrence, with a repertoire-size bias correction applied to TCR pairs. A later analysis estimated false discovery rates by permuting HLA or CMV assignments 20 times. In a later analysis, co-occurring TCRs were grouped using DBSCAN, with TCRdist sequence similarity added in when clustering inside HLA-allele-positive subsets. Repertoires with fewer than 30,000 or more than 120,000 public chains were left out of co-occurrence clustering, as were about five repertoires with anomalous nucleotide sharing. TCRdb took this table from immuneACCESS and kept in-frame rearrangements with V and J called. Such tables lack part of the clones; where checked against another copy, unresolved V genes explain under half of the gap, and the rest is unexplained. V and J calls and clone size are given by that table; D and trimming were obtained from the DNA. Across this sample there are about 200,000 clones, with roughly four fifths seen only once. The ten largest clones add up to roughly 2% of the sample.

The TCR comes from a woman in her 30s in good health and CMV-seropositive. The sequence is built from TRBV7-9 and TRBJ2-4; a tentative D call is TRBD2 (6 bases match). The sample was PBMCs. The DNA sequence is TGTGCCAGCAGCCCCTACGGGGGATCCAAAAACATTCAGTACTTC. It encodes CASSPYGGSKNIQYF.